This T cell receptor (beta chain) was documented in a study of T cells in Graves' hyperthyroidism and ophthalmopathy. Background on the study: Peripheral blood samples were taken at initial diagnosis, prior to any treatment.

Amplification of TCR beta CDR3 regions was performed using RNA transcripts as template. The TCR CDR3 first-round RT-PCR relied on the HTBI primer set. TCRdb reprocessed the multiplex PCR reads with MiXCR, giving one entry per CDR3 protein. The sample has 250,000 to 300,000 distinct CDR3 sequences; roughly 15% are singletons. Germline-derived CDR1 and CDR2 are SGHRS and YFSETQ. CDR3 length: 12 amino acids. V was trimmed by 4 bases and J by 10 bases, leaving 12 bases between them. The sample holds many counts of this clonotype. The study enrolled patients aged 18 to 65 with newly diagnosed hyperthyroidism of under 2 months' duration.

This chain links TRBV5-1 with TRBJ2-1; D perhaps matches TRBD2 (6 bases). Material for sequencing was blood. This clonotype was sampled from a woman in her 40s with Graves' hyperthyroidism. The CDR3 DNA reads as TGCGCCAGCAGCACACACCGGGGGGAGCAGTTCTTC. As protein: CASSTHRGEQFF.